Below, 24 T cell receptor beta chains from the same sample are listed, as sequenced in a study of T-cell reconstitution after alpha-beta-depleted transplantation in children. A TCRbeta library incorporating unique molecular identifiers was prepared. In TCRdb, the PCR reads were re-called with MiXCR into one record per CDR3 protein. The table lists roughly 400,000 distinct CDR3 sequences, over 40% of them singletons. The sample consisted of PBMCs, taken before TCRalphabeta/CD19-depleted stem cell transplant. Source of these receptors: a girl aged 2 to 10 with aplastic anemia, due to receive a stem cell transplant.

Ten or more counts support this clonotype. This chain uses TRBV5-1 with TRBJ2-5; 9 nucleotides agree with TRBD1. This CDR3 region has 19 residues. With V trimmed by 4 bases and J by 2 bases, 18 bases remained unmatched. Germline V lookup: CDR1 SGHRS, CDR2 YFSETQ. The CDR3 DNA sequence: TGCGCCAGCAGCGTGACTCCTATGGGACAGGGATGGGGGCAAGAGACCCAGTACTTC. This translates into CASSVTPMGQGWGQETQYF.

Many counts were recorded for this clonotype. J is TRBJ2-1 and V is TRBV29-1; 10 positions agree with TRBD2. This CDR3 comprises 14 residues. The V gene's germline CDR1 is SQVTM and CDR2 ANQGSEA. V lost 3 bases, J lost 9 bases, and 8 bases stayed unmatched. The CDR3 nucleotides are TGCAGCGTTGATCGATTGAGCGGGAGGGGTGAGCAGTTCTTC. Its translation is CSVDRLSGRGEQFF.

The chain is built from TRBV7-3 and TRBJ2-5; D may correspond to TRBD1 or TRBD2 (6 bases each). The germline V gene encodes CDR1 SGHTA and CDR2 FQGTGA. CDR3 length: 15 residues. V was pared by 1 base and J by 5 bases, with 14 bases between. The CDR3 reads CASSLRGGNAETQYF. CDR3 in DNA: TGTGCCAGCAGCTTAAGAGGGGGGAACGCGGAGACCCAGTACTTC. Full variable domain (remainder filled in from reference TRBV7-3 and TRBJ2-5): GAGVSQTPSNKVTEKGKYVELRCDPISGHTALYWYRQSLGQGPEFLIYFQGTGAADDSGLPNDRFFAVRPEGSVSTLKIQRTERGDSAVYLCASSLRGGNAETQYFGPGTRLLVL.

The sample holds many counts of this clonotype. The chain carries TRBV7-2 and TRBJ2-3; D possibly matches TRBD1 or TRBD2 (6 bases each). The CDR3 is made up of 15 amino acids. Trimming shortened V by 1 base and J by 2 bases, and 10 bases separated the two germline ends. CDR1 and CDR2 from the germline V gene are SGHTA and FQGNSA. The CDR3 spells CASSLVGGFTDTQYF. For the CDR3, the DNA is TGTGCCAGCAGCTTAGTAGGGGGGTTCACAGATACGCAGTATTTT.

This chain's CDR3 is CAISESAGEGEKLFF. In DNA, the CDR3 is TGTGCCATCAGTGAGTCTGCAGGGGAGGGTGAAAAACTGTTTTTT. V is TRBV10-3 and J is TRBJ1-4, with a possible D match to TRBD1 (6 bases). Germline-derived CDR1 and CDR2 are ENHRY and SYGVKD. The length of the CDR3 is 15 residues. Trimming removed 0 bases at V and 7 bases at J, with 12 bases between.

V gene TRBV2 combines with J gene TRBJ2-5, with a possible D match to TRBD1 (6 bases). Trimming took off 5 bases at V and 7 bases at J, with 11 bases between the two ends. The CDR3 covers 12 residues. Germline V lookup: CDR1 SNHLY, CDR2 FYNNEI. CDR3 sequence reads: CASSTGSATQYF. In DNA, the CDR3 is TGTGCCAGCAGTACAGGGTCTGCGACCCAGTACTTC.

This clonotype has only a few counts. This rearrangement joins TRBV19 to TRBJ1-1; 7 bases map to TRBD1. Germline V lookup: CDR1 LNHDA, CDR2 SQIVND (reference sequence). J was trimmed by 1 base and V by 1 base; bases with no gene match: 3. The CDR3 contains 15 residues. CDR3 sequence: CASSIGGTANTEAFF. CDR3 in DNA: TGTGCCAGTAGTATAGGAGGGACAGCGAACACTGAAGCTTTCTTT.

V usage is TRBV29-1 and J usage is TRBJ2-2, with D maybe TRBD1 (5 bases). Germline V CDR1 and CDR2: SQVTM, ANQGSEA. The length of the CDR3 is 15 residues. Trimming took 4 bases from V and 4 from J, leaving 16 bases between them. CDR3 sequence reads: CSVVGKGKTTGELFF. CDR3 coding DNA: TGCAGCGTTGTAGGAAAGGGGAAGACCACCGGGGAGCTGTTTTTT.

This clonotype was recorded many times. The chain employs TRBV10-3 and TRBJ2-3; TRBD1 agrees at 8 bases. The ends lost 10 bases at V and 0 bases at J; junction bases unmatched: 6. The CDR3 totals 14 residues. Germline assignment: CDR1 ENHRY and CDR2 SYGVKD. CDR3 coding DNA: TGTGCCACGGATACAGGGGGGAGCACAGATACGCAGTATTTT. It codes for CATDTGGSTDTQYF.

This clonotype appeared a few times. The chain couples TRBV20-1 to TRBJ1-3; the D is unclear. The germline V and J ends were trimmed by 7 bases and 2 bases, with 9 bases remaining between them. This CDR3 has 12 amino acids. From germline, CDR1 is DFQATT and CDR2 SNEGSKA (reference sequence). The CDR3: CSVPAPGNTIYF. The CDR3 DNA follows: TGCAGTGTCCCGGCCCCTGGAAACACCATATATTTT.

The genes are TRBV4-2 and TRBJ1-4; D is possibly TRBD1 (6 bases). Per the germline V gene, CDR1 is LGHNA and CDR2 is YNFKEQ. V was cut by 9 bases and J by 8 bases, with 22 bases left in between. The CDR3 sequence is 15 residues long. The CDR3 spells CASQPPGARGEKLFF. The CDR3, as DNA: TGTGCCAGTCAACCACCGGGGGCCAGGGGCGAAAAACTGTTTTTT.

This clonotype has just a few counts. The V call is TRBV11-2, the J call TRBJ1-5; 7 nucleotides line up with TRBD1. The CDR3 is made up of 18 amino acids. The germline CDR1 and CDR2 sequences are SGHAT and FQNNGV. V lost 5 bases and J lost 0; bases outside the gene matches: 13. CDR3 nucleotide sequence: TGTGCCAGCAGCCTTGGGGCCGGGACAGCCTATAGCAATCAGCCCCAGCATTTT. Amino acid sequence: CASSLGAGTAYSNQPQHF.

This clonotype was detected a few times. CDR3 residues: CSVSGRQGSEKLFF. The DNA of the CDR3 is TGCAGCGTTTCCGGGAGACAGGGCTCTGAAAAACTGTTTTTT. This chain links TRBV29-1 with TRBJ1-4, with 7 bases matching TRBD1. CDR1 SQVTM and CDR2 ANQGSEA come from the germline V gene. The junction had 10 bases not matched to a gene; V was cut back by 5 bases and J by 7 bases. CDR3 size: 14 residues.

The chain couples TRBV29-1 to TRBJ2-3; D remains unclear. The V and J ends lost 4 bases and 3 bases respectively, with 14 bases between them. CDR3 size: 14 residues. Germline V CDR1 and CDR2: SQVTM, ANQGSEA. CDR3 protein: CSVGGEGMTDTQYF. DNA for the CDR3: TGCAGCGTTGGTGGGGAAGGGATGACAGATACGCAGTATTTT.

This clonotype was observed a handful of times. The chain couples TRBV6-1 to TRBJ1-1, with no clear D. This CDR3 has 13 residues. V was pared by 7 bases and J by 5 bases, with 14 bases between. Germline values: CDR1 MNHNS, CDR2 SASEGT. The CDR3 protein is CASMVKGGTEAFF. The CDR3 DNA follows: TGTGCCAGCATGGTGAAGGGTGGAACTGAAGCTTTCTTT.

The chain combines TRBV12-3 or TRBV12-4 with TRBJ2-1, with a possible D match to TRBD2 (6 bases). This CDR3 contains 16 residues. Between the trimmed V and J ends, which lost 3 bases and 4 bases, there was a span of 16 bases. The CDR3 is CASSFSGVTLYNEQFF. The CDR3 bases are TGTGCCAGCAGTTTTTCGGGGGTTACCCTTTACAATGAGCAGTTCTTC.

This sequence joins TRBV20-1 and TRBJ1-2; D not resolved. This CDR3 has 13 residues. CDR1 is DFQATT, CDR2 SNEGSKA, per germline (reference sequence). Trimming took 3 bases from V and 6 from J, leaving 14 bases between them. CDR3 protein: CSASGWRGDGYTF. CDR3 DNA: TGCAGTGCTAGTGGTTGGCGCGGGGATGGCTACACCTTC.

This rearrangement joins TRBV7-8 to TRBJ2-1; 8 nucleotides agree with TRBD2. The germline V gene has CDR1 SGHVS and CDR2 FQNEAQ. V lost 1 base to trimming and J lost 1 base; unmatched junction nucleotides: 3. This CDR3 region has 16 residues. CDR3 coding DNA: TGTGCCAGCAGCTTAGGAAGCGGGAGATCCTACAATGAGCAGTTCTTC. This encodes CASSLGSGRSYNEQFF.

This clonotype has more than one count but fewer than ten. This chain uses TRBV5-1 with TRBJ2-3; no clear D. Per germline, CDR1 SGHRS and CDR2 YFSETQ. The CDR3 spans 14 residues. V gave up 2 bases and J gave up 1 base, with 8 bases separating them. The CDR3, as DNA: TGCGCCAGCAGCTTTAGTATCGGCACAGATACGCAGTATTTT. Translated, it gives CASSFSIGTDTQYF.

This chain joins TRBV5-6 and TRBJ2-5; 9 nucleotides agree with TRBD1. The germline V gene has CDR1 SGHDT and CDR2 YYEEEE. With V trimmed by 1 base and J by 5 bases, 6 bases remained unmatched. The CDR3 is 15 residues long. The CDR3 DNA reads TGTGCCAGCAGCTTGAGGACAGGGGTCGAGGAGACCCAGTACTTC. Translation: CASSLRTGVEETQYF.

This clonotype was counted many times. V usage is TRBV7-2 and J usage is TRBJ2-4, with D maybe TRBD1 (5 bases). This CDR3 is 14 amino acids long. V dropped 3 bases and J dropped 0 bases, with 6 bases sitting between them. Germline CDR1 SGHTA, CDR2 FQGNSA. In nucleotides, the CDR3 is TGTGCCAGCAGCTTGGGGCCAGCCAAAAACATTCAGTACTTC. Protein product: CASSLGPAKNIQYF.

The chain joins TRBV6-1 to TRBJ2-2; D gene ambiguous. CDR3 length: 12 residues. The germline V and J ends were trimmed by 7 bases and 6 bases, with 9 bases remaining between them. Germline lookup yields CDR1 MNHNS and CDR2 SASEGT. CDR3 sequence: CASIGRPGELFF. In DNA, the CDR3 is TGTGCCAGCATAGGCAGACCCGGGGAGCTGTTTTTT.

This clonotype was found a few times. This sequence joins TRBV5-4 and TRBJ2-3; 11 bases map to TRBD2. The germline V gene encodes CDR1 SGHNT and CDR2 YYREEE (reference sequence). The ends lost 0 bases at V and 1 base at J; junction bases unmatched: 13. This CDR3 region has 20 residues. CDR3 amino acids: CASSLGTSGLPPQGTDTQYF. The CDR3 DNA reads as TGTGCCAGCAGCTTGGGGACTAGCGGGCTCCCGCCCCAAGGCACAGATACGCAGTATTTT.

V gene TRBV12-3 or TRBV12-4 combines with J gene TRBJ1-3; D possibly corresponds to TRBD1 (5 bases). V gave up 2 bases and J gave up 0 bases, with 11 bases separating them. CDR3 size: 16 residues. CDR3 region: CASSLRQGSSGNTIYF. The CDR3 nucleotides read TGTGCCAGCAGTTTACGGCAGGGTAGCTCTGGAAACACCATATATTTT.